This TCR beta chain originates from a study of cytomegalovirus exposure and HLA in healthy donors. Study-level results: Some highly shared sequence variants likely arose as a pipeline artifact. Among the CMV-associated chains, three were confirmed in vitro as specific for CMV antigens.

Notes on this clone: Its antigen is as yet unknown.

PCR was performed using 60 Vbeta and 13 Jbeta primers. Assay: immunoSEQ multiplex PCR; the TCRdb copy retains only in-frame clones and omits some. This sample yields some 65,000 clones, of which roughly 60% are seen a single time; approximately 3% belongs to the top ten. Input material: PBMCs. The clonotype comes from a man aged 25-45 years in good health and CMV-seronegative.

The CDR3 DNA is TGTGCCAGCAGTGGACAGTCTAGCTCTGGAAACACCATATATTTT. Translated, it gives CASSGQSSSGNTIYF. This sequence joins TRBV6-6 and TRBJ1-3; maybe TRBD1 (6 bases). V was trimmed by 5 bases and J by 0 bases, leaving 11 bases between them. CDR3 length: 15 amino acids. Looked up from germline, CDR1 is MNHNY and CDR2 is SVGAGI (reference sequence).